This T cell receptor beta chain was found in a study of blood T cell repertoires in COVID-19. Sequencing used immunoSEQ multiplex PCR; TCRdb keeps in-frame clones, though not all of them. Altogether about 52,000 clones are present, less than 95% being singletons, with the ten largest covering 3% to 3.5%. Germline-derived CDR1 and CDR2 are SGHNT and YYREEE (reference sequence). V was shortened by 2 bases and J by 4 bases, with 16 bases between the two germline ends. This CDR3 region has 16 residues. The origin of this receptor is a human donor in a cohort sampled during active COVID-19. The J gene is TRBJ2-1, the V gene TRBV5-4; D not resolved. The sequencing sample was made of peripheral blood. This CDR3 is CASSLLGPNVYNEQFF. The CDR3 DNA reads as TGTGCCAGCAGCTTATTGGGCCCTAACGTATACAATGAGCAGTTCTTC.